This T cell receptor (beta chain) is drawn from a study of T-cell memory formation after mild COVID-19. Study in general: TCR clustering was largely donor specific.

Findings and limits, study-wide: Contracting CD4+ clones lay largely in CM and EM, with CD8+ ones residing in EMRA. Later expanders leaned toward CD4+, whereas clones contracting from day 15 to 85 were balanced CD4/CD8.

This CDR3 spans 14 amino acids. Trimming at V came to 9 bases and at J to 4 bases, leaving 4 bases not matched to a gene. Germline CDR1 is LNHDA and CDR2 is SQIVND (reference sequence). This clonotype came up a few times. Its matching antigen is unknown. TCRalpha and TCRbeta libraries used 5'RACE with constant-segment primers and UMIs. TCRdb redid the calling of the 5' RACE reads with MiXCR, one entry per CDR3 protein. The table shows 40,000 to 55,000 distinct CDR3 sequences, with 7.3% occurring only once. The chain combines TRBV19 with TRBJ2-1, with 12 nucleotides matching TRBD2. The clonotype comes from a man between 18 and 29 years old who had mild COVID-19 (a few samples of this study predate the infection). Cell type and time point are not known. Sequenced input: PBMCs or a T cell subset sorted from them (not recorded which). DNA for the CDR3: TGTGCCAGCACAGGACTAGCGGGGTACAATGAGCAGTTCTTC. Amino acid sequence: CASTGLAGYNEQFF.